This T cell receptor (beta chain) came from a study of OX40 agonist ivuxolimab in advanced cancers. Samples were taken at baseline and on day 1 of cycles 4 and 7. Some clones are missing from TCRdb's copy, which holds only in-frame ones; the method was immunoSEQ multiplex PCR. The data show about 17,000 clones, with 73% seen just once and roughly a quarter held by the top ten. Germline trimming cut 8 bases from V and 1 base from J; bases unmatched to any gene: 2. Germline V CDR1 and CDR2: MNHEY, SMNVEV (reference sequence). CDR3 length equals 12 residues. J is TRBJ2-7 and V is TRBV27; 7 bases align to TRBD1. The TCR comes from an adult with an advanced solid tumor such as melanoma, head and neck, liver or kidney cancer. The input for sequencing was CD4+ or CD8+ T cells sorted from blood, taken in a trial of the OX40 agonist ivuxolimab. CDR3 DNA: TGTGCCAGCGGGACAGAATCCTACGAGCAGTACTTC. Its translation is CASGTESYEQYF.